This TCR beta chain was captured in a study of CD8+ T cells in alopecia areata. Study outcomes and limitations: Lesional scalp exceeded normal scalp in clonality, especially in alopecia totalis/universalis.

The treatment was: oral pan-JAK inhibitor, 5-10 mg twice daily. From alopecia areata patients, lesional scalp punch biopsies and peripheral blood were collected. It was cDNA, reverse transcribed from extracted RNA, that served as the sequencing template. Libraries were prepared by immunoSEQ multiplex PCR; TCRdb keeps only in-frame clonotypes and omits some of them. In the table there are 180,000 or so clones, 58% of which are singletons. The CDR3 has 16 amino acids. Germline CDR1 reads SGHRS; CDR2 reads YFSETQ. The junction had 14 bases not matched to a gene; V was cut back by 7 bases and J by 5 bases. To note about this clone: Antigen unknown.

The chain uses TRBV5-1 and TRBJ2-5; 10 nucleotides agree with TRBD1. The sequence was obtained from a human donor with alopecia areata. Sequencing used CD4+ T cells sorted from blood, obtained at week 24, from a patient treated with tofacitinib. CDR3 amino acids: CASDLGGTGVRETQYF. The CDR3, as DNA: TGCGCCAGCGACCTAGGTGGGACAGGGGTCCGTGAGACCCAGTACTTC. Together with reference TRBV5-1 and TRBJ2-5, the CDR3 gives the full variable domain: KAGVTQTPRYLIKTRGQQVTLSCSPISGHRSVSWYQQTPGQGLQFLFEYFSETQRNKGNFPGRFSGRQFSNSRSEMNVSTLELGDSALYLCASDLGGTGVRETQYFGPGTRLLVL.